This record looks at one T cell receptor (beta chain) sequence and its context. The data are from a study of PD-L1 blockade in urothelial cancer. Study information: The study recovered a median of roughly 140,000 T cells per blood sample.

What went into each PCR as a spike was synthetic TCR analog templates. Generated by immunoSEQ multiplex PCR, the TCRdb table keeps only in-frame clones and is missing some. This sample has around 26,000 clones, with approximately 86% found just once. CDR3 size: 16 residues. Per the germline V gene, CDR1 is GTSNPN and CDR2 is SVGIG (reference sequence). V trimming: 0 bases; J trimming: 4 bases; junction bases outside the gene matches: 8. This rearrangement joins TRBV30 to TRBJ1-3, with TRBD1 matching over 8 bases. The sequenced sample was PBMCs, obtained around atezolizumab (anti-PD-L1) treatment. The receptor's source is a man in his sixties with urothelial cancer. DNA for the CDR3: TGTGCCTGGAGTGTTGCGGGCAGGGGGCAGGGAAACACCATATATTTT. Its translation is CAWSVAGRGQGNTIYF.